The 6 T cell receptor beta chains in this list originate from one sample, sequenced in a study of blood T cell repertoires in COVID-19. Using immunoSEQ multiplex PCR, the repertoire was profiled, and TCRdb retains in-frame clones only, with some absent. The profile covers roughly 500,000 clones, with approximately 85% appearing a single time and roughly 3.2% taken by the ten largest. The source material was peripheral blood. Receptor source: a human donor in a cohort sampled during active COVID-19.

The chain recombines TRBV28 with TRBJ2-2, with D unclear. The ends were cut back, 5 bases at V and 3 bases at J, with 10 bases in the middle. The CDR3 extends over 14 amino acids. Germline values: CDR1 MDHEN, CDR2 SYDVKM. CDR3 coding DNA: TGTGCCAGCAGTACCCACACCTACACCGGGGAGCTGTTTTTT. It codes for CASSTHTYTGELFF.

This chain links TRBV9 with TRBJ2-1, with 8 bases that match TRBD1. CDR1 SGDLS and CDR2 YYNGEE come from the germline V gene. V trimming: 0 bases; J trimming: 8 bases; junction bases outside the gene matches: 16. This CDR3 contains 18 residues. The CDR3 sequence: CASSVVGQGARSVDEQFF. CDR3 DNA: TGTGCCAGCAGCGTAGTAGGGCAGGGGGCTAGGTCTGTCGATGAGCAGTTCTTC.

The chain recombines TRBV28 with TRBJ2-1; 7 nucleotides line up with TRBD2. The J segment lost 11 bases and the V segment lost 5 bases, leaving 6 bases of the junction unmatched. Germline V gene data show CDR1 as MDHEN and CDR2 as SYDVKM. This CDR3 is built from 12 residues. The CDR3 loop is CASSLPAGKQFF. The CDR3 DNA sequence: TGTGCCAGCAGTCTACCAGCGGGAAAGCAGTTCTTC.

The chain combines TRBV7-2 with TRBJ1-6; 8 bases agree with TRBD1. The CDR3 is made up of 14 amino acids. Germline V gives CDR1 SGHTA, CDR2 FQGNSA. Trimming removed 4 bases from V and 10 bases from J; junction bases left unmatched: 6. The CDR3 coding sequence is TGTGCCAGCAGCTCGACAGGGGATGGGTCACCCCTCCACTTT. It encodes CASSSTGDGSPLHF.

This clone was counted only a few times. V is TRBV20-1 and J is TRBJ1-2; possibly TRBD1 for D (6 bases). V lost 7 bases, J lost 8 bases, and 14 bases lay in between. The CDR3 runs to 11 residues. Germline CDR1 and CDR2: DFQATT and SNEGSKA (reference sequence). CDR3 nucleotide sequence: TGCAGTGTTAGCAGGGGCGGAGGCTACACCTTC. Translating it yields CSVSRGGGYTF.

CDR3 DNA sequence: TGTGCCAGCAGTTACAACTCGCGCTACAATGAGCAGTTCTTC. Residues: CASSYNSRYNEQFF. The V call is TRBV6-6, the J call TRBJ2-1; D call uncertain. Germline CDR1 reads MNHNY; CDR2 reads SVGAGI (reference sequence). CDR3 length: 14 amino acids. V was pared by 2 bases and J by 3 bases, with 8 bases between.